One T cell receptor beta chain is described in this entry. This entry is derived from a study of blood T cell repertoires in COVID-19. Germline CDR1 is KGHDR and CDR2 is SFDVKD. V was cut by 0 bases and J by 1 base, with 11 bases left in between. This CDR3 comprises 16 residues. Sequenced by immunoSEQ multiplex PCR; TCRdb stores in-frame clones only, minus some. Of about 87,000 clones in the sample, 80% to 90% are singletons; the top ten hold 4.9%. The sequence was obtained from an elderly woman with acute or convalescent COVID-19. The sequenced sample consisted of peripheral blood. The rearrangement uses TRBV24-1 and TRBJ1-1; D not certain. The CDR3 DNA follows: TGTGCCACCAGTGATTTGTTTGGAGGCAGGAACACTGAAGCTTTCTTT. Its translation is CATSDLFGGRNTEAFF.